This T cell receptor beta chain derives from a study of cytomegalovirus exposure and HLA in healthy donors. With 60 Vbeta and 13 Jbeta primers, the PCR was carried out. Per the study methods: Unique TCR beta chains totaled some 81 million in a later count, with around 10 million of them shared. The data were produced by immunoSEQ multiplex PCR, yet TCRdb's version contains in-frame clones alone and is incomplete. Clone size and V and J calls were adopted from that table, with D and trimming inferred from the DNA. This repertoire includes 150,000 to 200,000 clones. Study-level results: Some highly shared sequence variants likely arose as a pipeline artifact. Presence/absence results assume similar sequencing depth per donor, which may not hold. According to an earlier analysis, most TCR beta V segments yielded productive rearrangements about 87% or about 30% of the time.

In the case of this clone: Its antigen is not known.

The sequencing sample was made of PBMCs. This TCR was sampled from a woman aged 60-75 years in good health and CMV-seronegative.

The CDR3 DNA sequence: TGTGCCAGCAGCCATCCCGAGGGTAGCGGGAGGTACACCGGGGAGCTGTTTTTT. This encodes CASSHPEGSGRYTGELFF. The chain uses TRBV11-1 and TRBJ2-2; 10 bases line up with TRBD2. V trimming: 5 bases; J trimming: 3 bases; junction bases outside the gene matches: 12. CDR1 SGHAT and CDR2 FQDESV come from the germline V gene (reference sequence). This CDR3 region has 18 residues.